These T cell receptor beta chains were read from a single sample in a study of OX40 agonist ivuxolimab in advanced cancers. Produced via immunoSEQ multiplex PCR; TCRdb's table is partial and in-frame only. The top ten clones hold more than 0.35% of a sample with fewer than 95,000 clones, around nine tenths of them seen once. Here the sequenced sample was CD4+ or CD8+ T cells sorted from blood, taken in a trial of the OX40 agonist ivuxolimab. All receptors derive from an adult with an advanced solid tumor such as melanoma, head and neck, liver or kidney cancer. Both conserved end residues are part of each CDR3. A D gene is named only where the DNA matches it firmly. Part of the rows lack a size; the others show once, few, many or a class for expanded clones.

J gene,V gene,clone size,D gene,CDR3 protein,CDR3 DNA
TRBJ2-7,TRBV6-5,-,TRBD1,CASKLGGISYEQYF,TGTGCCAGCAAGCTAGGGGGCATCTCCTACGAGCAGTACTTC
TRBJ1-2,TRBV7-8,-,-,CASSLFSVYGYTF,TGTGCCAGCAGCTTATTCTCAGTCTATGGCTACACCTTC
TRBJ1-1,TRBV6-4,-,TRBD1,CASSDYAPGQGVGMNTEAFF,TGTGCCAGCAGTGACTATGCACCGGGACAGGGGGTAGGCATGAACACTGAAGCTTTCTTT
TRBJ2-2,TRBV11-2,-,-,CASSPTGRRGELFF,TGTGCCAGCAGCCCTACTGGGAGAAGAGGGGAGCTGTTTTTT
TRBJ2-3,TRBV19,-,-,CASSISLTDTQYF,TGTGCCAGTAGTATCTCTCTTACAGATACGCAGTATTTT
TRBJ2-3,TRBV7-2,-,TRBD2,CASSLAQPRSGTGYF,TGTGCCAGCAGCTTAGCGCAGCCCCGTAGCGGGACCGGGTATTTT
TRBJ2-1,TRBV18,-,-,CASSPMGGPYNEQFF,TGTGCCAGCTCACCAATGGGGGGCCCTTACAATGAGCAGTTCTTC
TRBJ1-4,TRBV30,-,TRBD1,CAWNKGQRATNEKLFF,TGTGCATGGAACAAGGGACAGCGTGCAACTAATGAAAAACTGTTTTTT
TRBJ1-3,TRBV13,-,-,CASSLGGSGNTIYF,TGTGCCAGCAGCTTAGGAGGATCTGGAAACACCATATATTTT
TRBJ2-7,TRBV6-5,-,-,CASSYSGGFSYEQYF,TGTGCCAGCAGTTACTCGGGCGGGTTCTCCTACGAGCAGTACTTC
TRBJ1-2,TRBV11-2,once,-,CASSLDRVEHGYTF,TGTGCCAGCAGCTTAGATAGGGTGGAGCATGGCTACACCTTC
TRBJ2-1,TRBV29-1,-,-,CSVHRGAVEQFF,TGCAGCGTGCATCGGGGGGCGGTTGAGCAGTTCTTC
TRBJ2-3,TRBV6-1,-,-,CASSLNTDTQYF,TGTGCCAGCAGTTTGAACACAGATACGCAGTATTTT
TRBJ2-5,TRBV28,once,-,CASSSGQARETQYF,TGTGCCAGCAGTTCGGGTCAGGCGCGGGAGACCCAGTACTTC
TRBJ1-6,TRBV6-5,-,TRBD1,CASSRSGQGVSPLHF,TGTGCCAGCAGCCGATCGGGACAGGGGGTTTCACCCCTCCACTTT
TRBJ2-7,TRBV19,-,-,CASSIVYGSSYEQYF,TGTGCCAGTAGTATAGTATACGGGAGCTCCTACGAGCAGTACTTC
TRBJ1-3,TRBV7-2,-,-,CASSSGGASGNTIYF,TGTGCCAGCAGCTCCGGGGGAGCCTCTGGAAACACCATATATTTT
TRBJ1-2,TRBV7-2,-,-,CASSLVISPNYGYTF,TGTGCCAGCAGCTTAGTAATCAGCCCTAACTATGGCTACACCTTC
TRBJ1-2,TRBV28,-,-,CASSLTGWDYGYTF,TGTGCCAGCAGTTTAACAGGGTGGGACTATGGCTACACCTTC
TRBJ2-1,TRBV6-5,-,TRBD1,CASSLDRVFGNEQFF,TGTGCCAGCAGTCTGGACAGGGTCTTCGGCAATGAGCAGTTCTTC
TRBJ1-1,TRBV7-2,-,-,CASSLDRGTEAFF,TGTGCCAGCAGCTTAGACCGGGGGACTGAAGCTTTCTTT
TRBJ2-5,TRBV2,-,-,CASFLQGRQETQYF,TGTGCCAGCTTCTTACAGGGACGCCAAGAGACCCAGTACTTC
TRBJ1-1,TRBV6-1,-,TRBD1,CASTPRQGVNTEAFF,TGTGCCAGCACCCCCCGACAGGGTGTGAACACTGAAGCTTTCTTT
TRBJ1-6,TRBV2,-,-,CASSVDTSRDSPLHF,TGTGCCAGCAGTGTTGACACCTCGAGGGATTCACCCCTCCACTTT
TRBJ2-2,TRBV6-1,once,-,CASSARANTGELFF,TGTGCCAGCAGTGCCAGGGCGAACACCGGGGAGCTGTTTTTT
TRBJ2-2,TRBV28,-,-,CASSLAGTQNTGELFF,TGTGCCAGCAGTTTAGCCGGGACACAGAACACCGGGGAGCTGTTTTTT
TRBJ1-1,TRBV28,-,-,CASSRPQGSEAFF,TGTGCCAGCAGTCGCCCCCAGGGGTCTGAAGCTTTCTTT
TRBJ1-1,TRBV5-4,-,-,CASSSSGPEAFF,TGTGCCAGCAGTTCTTCAGGGCCAGAAGCTTTCTTT
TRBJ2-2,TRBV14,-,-,CASSQQAGELFF,TGTGCCAGCAGCCAACAGGCCGGGGAGCTGTTTTTT
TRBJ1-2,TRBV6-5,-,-,CASSQRGYGYTF,TGTGCCAGCAGTCAACGGGGGTATGGCTACACCTTC
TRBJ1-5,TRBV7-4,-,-,CASSLGYQGLGNQPQHF,TGTGCCAGCAGCTTAGGGTATCAGGGGCTGGGCAATCAGCCCCAGCATTTT
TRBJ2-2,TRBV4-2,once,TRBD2,CASSTPGLGTGELFF,TGTGCCAGCAGTACTCCGGGACTAGGGACCGGGGAGCTGTTTTTT
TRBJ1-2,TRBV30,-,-,CAWSVLGTNYGYTF,TGTGCCTGGAGTGTACTCGGCACAAACTATGGCTACACCTTC
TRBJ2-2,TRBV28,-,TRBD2,CASSLVAGGLRDTGELFF,TGTGCCAGCAGTTTAGTAGCGGGGGGGCTTCGGGACACCGGGGAGCTGTTTTTT
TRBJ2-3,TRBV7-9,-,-,CATNPAGGSDTQYF,TGTGCCACCAACCCCGCGGGTGGGTCAGATACGCAGTATTTT
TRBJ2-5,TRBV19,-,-,CATSRGPQETQYF,TGTGCCACCTCTAGAGGGCCTCAAGAGACCCAGTACTTC
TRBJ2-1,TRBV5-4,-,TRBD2,CASSLDKLAPYNEQFF,TGTGCCAGCAGCTTGGACAAACTAGCGCCCTACAATGAGCAGTTCTTC
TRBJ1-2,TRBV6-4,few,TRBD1,CASSRTGLDGYTF,TGTGCCAGCAGCAGGACAGGGTTGGATGGCTACACCTTC
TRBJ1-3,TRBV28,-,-,CASNTGYSGNTIYF,TGTGCCAGCAACACAGGTTACTCTGGAAACACCATATATTTT
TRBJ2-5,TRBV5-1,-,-,CASSPDSQETQYF,TGCGCCAGCAGCCCGGACAGCCAAGAGACCCAGTACTTC
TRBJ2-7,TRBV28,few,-,CASSQQGYEQYF,TGTGCCAGCAGTCAACAGGGCTACGAGCAGTACTTC
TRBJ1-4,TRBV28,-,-,CASSPVTWGEKLFF,TGTGCCAGCAGTCCCGTGACATGGGGTGAAAAACTGTTTTTT
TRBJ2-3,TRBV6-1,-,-,CASSSSITDTQYF,TGTGCCAGCAGTTCTTCCATCACAGATACGCAGTATTTT
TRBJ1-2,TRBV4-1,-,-,CASSQDTSVNYGYTF,TGCGCCAGCAGCCAAGATACGTCAGTTAACTATGGCTACACCTTC
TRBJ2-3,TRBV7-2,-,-,CACDRGTADTQYF,TGTGCCTGTGACCGGGGGACCGCAGATACGCAGTATTTT
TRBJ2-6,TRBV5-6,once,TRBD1,CASSLGTGDGANVLTF,TGTGCCAGCAGCTTGGGTACAGGGGATGGGGCCAACGTCCTGACTTTC
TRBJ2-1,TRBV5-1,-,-,CASSQGLLYNEQFF,TGCGCCAGCTCGCAGGGGCTACTCTACAATGAGCAGTTCTTC
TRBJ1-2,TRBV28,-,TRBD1,CASETGGIHYGYTF,TGTGCCAGCGAAACAGGGGGGATTCACTATGGCTACACCTTC
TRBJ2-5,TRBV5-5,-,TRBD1,CASSLGTVLQETQYF,TGTGCCAGCAGCCTGGGGACAGTCCTCCAAGAGACCCAGTACTTC
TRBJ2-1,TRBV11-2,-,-,CASSLDGPNNEQFF,TGTGCCAGCAGCTTAGATGGGCCCAACAATGAGCAGTTCTTC
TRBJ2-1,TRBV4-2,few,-,CASSQKALSSYNEQFF,TGTGCCAGCAGCCAAAAAGCGTTAAGCTCCTACAATGAGCAGTTCTTC